This T cell receptor (beta chain) was captured in a study of vaccination and CD4 T cells after COVID-19. Germline loops: CDR1 SGHRS, CDR2 YFSETQ. This CDR3 comprises 13 residues. V shed 2 bases and J shed 5 bases, with 10 bases lying between them. General observations from the study: Early post-infection timepoints were not included, and relatively few convalescent patients were studied.

This clonotype was seen only a few times. Its antigen is still unknown. With the Oncomine TCR Beta short-read assay, DNA from cultured CD4+ T cells was sequenced. Genomic DNA was drawn out of CD4+ T cells grown in culture. TCRdb reprocessed the PCR reads via MiXCR and lists one record per CDR3 protein. The sample has over 5,000 distinct CDR3 sequences; around a quarter are singletons. Indicated treatment: approximately nine-day PBMC culture with coronavirus spike peptide pools or control peptides (ViraFEST assay). Prior to the COVID-19 pandemic (2011-2018), the unexposed donor's CD4+ T cells were collected. Peptide-pool expansion of antigen-specific T cells preceded TCR sequencing in ViraFEST.

The chain links TRBV5-1 to TRBJ2-5; D perhaps matches TRBD2 (6 bases). This sequence originates from a human donor in good health. Sequencing used CD4+ T cells from blood, cultured in vitro. The CDR3 sequence is CASSFLAGETQYF. In nucleotides, the CDR3 is TGCGCCAGCAGCTTTCTTGCGGGGGAGACCCAGTACTTC.